The T cell receptor (beta chain) under discussion was sequenced for a study of blood T cell repertoires in COVID-19. Here immunoSEQ multiplex PCR was the method, and the copy in TCRdb shows in-frame clones only, minus some. The sample records about 380,000 clones, approximately 88% being singletons. The CDR3 contains 17 residues. Germline V gene lookup returns CDR1 SGHTA and CDR2 FQGTGA. Trimming took 1 base from V and 5 from J, leaving 20 bases between them. This clone was picked up a small number of times. The source of this sequence is a middle-aged man with acute or convalescent COVID-19. The V and J genes are TRBV7-3 and TRBJ1-1, with a tentative D call TRBD1 (5 bases). Sequences were obtained from peripheral blood. The CDR3 DNA is TGTGCCAGCAGCTTAAGCGGGTCCTCAAGGGGAGGTACTGAAGCTTTCTTT. Encoded protein: CASSLSGSSRGGTEAFF.